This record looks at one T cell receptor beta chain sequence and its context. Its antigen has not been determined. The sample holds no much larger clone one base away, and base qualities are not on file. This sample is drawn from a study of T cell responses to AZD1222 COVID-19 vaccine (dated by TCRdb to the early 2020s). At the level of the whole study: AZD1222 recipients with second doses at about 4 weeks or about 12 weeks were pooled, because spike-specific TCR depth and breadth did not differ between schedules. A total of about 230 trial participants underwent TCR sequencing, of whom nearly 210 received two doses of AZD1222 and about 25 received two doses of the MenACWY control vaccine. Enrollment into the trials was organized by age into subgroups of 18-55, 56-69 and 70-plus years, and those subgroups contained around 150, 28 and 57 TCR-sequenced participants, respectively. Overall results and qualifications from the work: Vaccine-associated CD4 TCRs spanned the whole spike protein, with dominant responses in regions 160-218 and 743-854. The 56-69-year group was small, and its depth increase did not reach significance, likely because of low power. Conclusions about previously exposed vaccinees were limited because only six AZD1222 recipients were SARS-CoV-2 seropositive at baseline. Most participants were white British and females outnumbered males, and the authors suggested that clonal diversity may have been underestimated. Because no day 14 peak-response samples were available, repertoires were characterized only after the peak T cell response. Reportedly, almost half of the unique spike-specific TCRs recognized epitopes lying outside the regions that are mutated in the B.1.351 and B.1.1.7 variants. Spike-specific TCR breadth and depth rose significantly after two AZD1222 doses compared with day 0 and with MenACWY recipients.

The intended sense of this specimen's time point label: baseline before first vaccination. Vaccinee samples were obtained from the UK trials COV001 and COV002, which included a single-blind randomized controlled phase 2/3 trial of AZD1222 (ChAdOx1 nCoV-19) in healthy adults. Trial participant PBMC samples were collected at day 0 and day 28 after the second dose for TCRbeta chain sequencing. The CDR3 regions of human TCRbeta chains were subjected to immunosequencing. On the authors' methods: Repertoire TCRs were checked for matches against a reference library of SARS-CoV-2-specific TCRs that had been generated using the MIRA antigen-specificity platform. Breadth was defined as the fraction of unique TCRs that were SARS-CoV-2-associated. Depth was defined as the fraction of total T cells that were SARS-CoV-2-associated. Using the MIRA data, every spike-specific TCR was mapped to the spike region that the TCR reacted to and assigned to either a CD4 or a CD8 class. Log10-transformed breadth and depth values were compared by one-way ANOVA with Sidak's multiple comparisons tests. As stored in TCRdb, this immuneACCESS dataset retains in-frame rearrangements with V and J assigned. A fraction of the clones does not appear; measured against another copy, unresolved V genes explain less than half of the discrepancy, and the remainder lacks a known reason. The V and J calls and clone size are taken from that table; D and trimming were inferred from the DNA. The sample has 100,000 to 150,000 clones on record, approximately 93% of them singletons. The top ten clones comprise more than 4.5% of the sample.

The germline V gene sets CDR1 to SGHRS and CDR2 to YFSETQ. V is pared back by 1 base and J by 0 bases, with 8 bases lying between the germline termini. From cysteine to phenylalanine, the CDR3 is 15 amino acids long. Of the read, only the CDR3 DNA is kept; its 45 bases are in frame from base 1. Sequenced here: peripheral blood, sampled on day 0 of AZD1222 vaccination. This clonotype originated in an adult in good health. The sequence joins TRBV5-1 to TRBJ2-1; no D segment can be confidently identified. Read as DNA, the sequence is TGCGCCAGCAGCTTGAGGAGAAACTCCTACAATGAGCAGTTCTTC. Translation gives CASSLRRNSYNEQFF.